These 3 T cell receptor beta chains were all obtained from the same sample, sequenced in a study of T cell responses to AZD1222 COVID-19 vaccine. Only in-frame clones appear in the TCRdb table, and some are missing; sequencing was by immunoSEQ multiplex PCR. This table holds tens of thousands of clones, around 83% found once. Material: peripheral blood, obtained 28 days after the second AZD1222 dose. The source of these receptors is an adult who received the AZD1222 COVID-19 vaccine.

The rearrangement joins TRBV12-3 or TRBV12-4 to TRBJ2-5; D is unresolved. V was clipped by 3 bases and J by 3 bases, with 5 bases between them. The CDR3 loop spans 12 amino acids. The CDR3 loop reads CASSFVEETQYF. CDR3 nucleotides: TGTGCCAGCAGTTTTGTGGAAGAGACCCAGTACTTC.

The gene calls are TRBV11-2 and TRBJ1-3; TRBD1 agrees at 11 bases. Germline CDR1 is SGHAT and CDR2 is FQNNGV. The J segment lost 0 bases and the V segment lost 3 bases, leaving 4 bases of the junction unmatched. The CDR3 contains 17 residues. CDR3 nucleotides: TGTGCCAGCAGCTTCCGGACAGGGGGCCCCTCTGGAAACACCATATATTTT. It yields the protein CASSFRTGGPSGNTIYF.

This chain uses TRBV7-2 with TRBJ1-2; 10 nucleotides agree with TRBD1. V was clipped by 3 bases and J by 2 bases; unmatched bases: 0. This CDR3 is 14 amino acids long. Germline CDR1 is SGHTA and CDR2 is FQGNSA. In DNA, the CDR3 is TGTGCCAGCAGCTTGACAGGGGGCAACTATGGCTACACCTTC. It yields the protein CASSLTGGNYGYTF.